The 7 T cell receptor beta chains below come from one sample, sequenced in a study of T cell repertoires in cytomegalovirus infection. TCRdb passed the reads through MiXCR, listing each CDR3 protein once. There are around 530,000 distinct CDR3 sequences in the sample; approximately 25% occur only once, and under 15% lies in the top ten. Sequencing was carried out using PBMCs. The receptors here all came from a human donor in good health (CMV status not recorded). Some clones in this sample may be carry-over from other donors' samples.

This clonotype was counted between two and nine times. The V gene is TRBV6-2 or TRBV6-3, the J gene TRBJ2-1; possible D gene TRBD2, 6 bases. The CDR3 consists of 15 residues. In germline, CDR1 is MNHEY, CDR2 SVGEGT. V dropped 6 bases and J dropped 0 bases, with 12 bases sitting between them. The CDR3 spells CASSHTGSSYNEQFF. The CDR3 DNA is TGTGCCAGCAGCCATACCGGGAGCTCCTACAATGAGCAGTTCTTC.

With regard to this clonotype: A read error may account for a junction end that differs from germline. The rearrangement uses TRBV7-7 and TRBJ2-1; possibly TRBD2 for D (8 bases). Germline V CDR1 and CDR2: SSHAT, FNYEAQ (reference sequence). The CDR3 extends over 14 amino acids. CDR3 sequence reads: CASSLAGQYNEQFF. The CDR3 region has the DNA TGTGCTAGCAGCTTAGCGGGACAGTACAATGAGCAGTTCTTC.

At least ten counts were recorded for this clonotype. The V and J genes are TRBV28 and TRBJ2-5; D might be TRBD2 (6 bases). Trimming left V 3 bases short and J 4 bases short, with 9 bases between. Germline V gene lookup returns CDR1 MDHEN and CDR2 SYDVKM. The CDR3 covers 13 residues. The DNA of the CDR3 is TGTGCCAGCAGTTTCAGACTAGGAGAGACCCAGTACTTC. It codes for CASSFRLGETQYF.

This clonotype was counted a few times. The chain recombines TRBV7-2 with TRBJ2-2; no firm D call. The germline V and J ends were trimmed by 0 bases and 7 bases, with 6 bases remaining between them. CDR1 is SGHTA and CDR2 is FQGNSA in the germline V gene. The CDR3 loop spans 13 amino acids. This chain's CDR3 is CASSLAWIGELFF. Written as DNA, the CDR3 is TGTGCCAGCAGCTTAGCGTGGATCGGGGAGCTGTTTTTT.

V and J are TRBV24-1 and TRBJ2-5, with D possibly matching TRBD2 (6 bases). The CDR3 loop spans 18 amino acids. Germline CDR1 reads KGHDR; CDR2 reads SFDVKD. Trimming cost V 5 bases and J 3 bases, with 24 bases left between them. This chain's CDR3 is CATSGPPGDSANEETQYF. CDR3 nucleotide sequence: TGTGCCACCAGTGGGCCACCGGGGGACTCGGCCAATGAAGAGACCCAGTACTTC.

This chain uses TRBV6-5 with TRBJ1-1; TRBD1 is a possible D gene (5 bases). There are 11 residues in the CDR3. With 6 bases removed from V and 5 bases from J, the gap between germline ends came to 7 bases. CDR1 is MNHEY, CDR2 SVGAGI, per germline. The CDR3 nucleotides are TGTGCCAGCAGGGGACTGACTGAAGCTTTCTTT. Protein product: CASRGLTEAFF.

This chain uses TRBV6-6 with TRBJ1-4, with 10 bases that match TRBD1. The CDR3 extends over 15 amino acids. V dropped 6 bases and J dropped 6; count of bases not matched to a gene: 7. Germline values: CDR1 MNHNY, CDR2 SVGAGI (reference sequence). CDR3 residues: CASRKGTGADEKLFF. The DNA for the CDR3 is TGTGCCAGCAGAAAAGGGACAGGGGCTGATGAAAAACTGTTTTTT.